This T cell receptor (beta chain) was sequenced during a study of regulatory T cells in long-lasting Graves disease. The study, taken as a whole, reports: Whereas nearly 1,000 public clonotypes were shared by new patients, persistent patients shared more, at under 3,000. Gene preferences differed: TRBV28, TRBJ1-2, TRBJ2-5 in persistent cases. Reduced TCR diversity was observed in persistent Graves' patients versus newly diagnosed patients.

Germline CDR1 is SGHKS and CDR2 is YYEKEE (reference sequence). J was trimmed by 0 bases and V by 4 bases; bases with no gene match: 1. The CDR3 runs to 14 residues. Time point noted: persistent/refractory GD, antithyroid drugs over 5 years with positive TRAb. From PBMCs, RNA was extracted and then used to make the TCR library. The patients were enrolled through endocrinology in Xi'an, China. TCR beta libraries were built with iRepertoire HTBI primers and Arm-PCR of CDR3 regions. TCRdb re-derived calls from the multiplex PCR reads in MiXCR, one entry per CDR3 protein. The repertoire holds 420,000 or so distinct CDR3 sequences, around 22% seen once, with around 24% in the top ten. A word on this clonotype: Its matching antigen is unknown.

The chain has TRBV5-5 and TRBJ1-5; TRBD1 agrees at 7 bases. This specimen consisted of peripheral blood mononuclear cells (PBMCs), obtained when the disease was refractory, from a patient treated with antithyroid drugs. The clonotype comes from a female donor with Graves disease. CDR3 nucleotides: TGTGCCAGCAGCGGGACAGTTAGCAATCAGCCCCAGCATTTT. Translation: CASSGTVSNQPQHF. The whole variable domain, remainder taken from reference TRBV5-5 and TRBJ1-5, is DAGVTQSPTHLIKTRGQQVTLRCSPISGHKSVSWYQQVLGQGPQFIFQYYEKEERGRGNFPDRFSARQFPNYSSELNVNALLLGDSALYLCASSGTVSNQPQHFGDGTRLSIL.